The T cell receptor beta chain under discussion was sequenced for a study of T cell responses to AZD1222 COVID-19 vaccine (dated by TCRdb to the early 2020s). As for the study more broadly: TCR sequencing covered over 230 trial participants: about 210 given two doses of AZD1222 and 26 given two doses of MenACWY control vaccine. Trial participants were enrolled by age into subgroups of 18-55, 56-69 and 70-plus years, and around 140, 26 and 57 TCR-sequenced participants, respectively, were included in these subgroups. General findings and caveats noted by the study authors: Reportedly, close to half of the unique spike-specific TCRs recognized epitopes lying outside the regions that are mutated in the B.1.351 and B.1.1.7 variants. The 56-69-year group was small, and its depth increase did not reach significance, likely because of low power. Conclusions about previously exposed vaccinees are limited, since just six AZD1222 recipients were seropositive for SARS-CoV-2 at baseline. A significant rise in spike-specific TCR breadth and depth was observed after two AZD1222 doses relative to day 0 and relative to MenACWY recipients. Because no day 14 peak-response samples were available, the repertoires could be characterized only after the peak T cell response. The vaccine-associated CD4 TCRs covered the entire spike protein, and the dominant responses fell in regions 160-218 and 743-854. Participants were mostly white British, with more females than males. The authors suggested clonal diversity may have been underestimated.

The CDR3 covers 16 residues, taking in both the cysteine and the phenylalanine. CDR3 DNA only is kept here, 48 bases in frame from base 1. The V and J ends are trimmed by 2 bases and 5 bases, leaving 16 bases between them. The germline V gene specifies MNHNS as CDR1 and SASEGT as CDR2. The intended sense of this specimen's time point label: about 28 days (+/-7) after the second vaccine dose. Because spike-specific TCR depth and breadth did not differ between the two schedules, AZD1222 recipients who got a second dose at roughly 4 weeks were pooled with those who got a second dose at roughly 12 weeks. The vaccinee samples were drawn from two UK trials, COV001 and COV002, one of which was a single-blind randomized controlled phase 2/3 trial testing AZD1222 (ChAdOx1 nCoV-19) in healthy adults. Trial participant PBMC samples were collected at day 0 and day 28 after the second dose for TCRbeta chain sequencing.

For this clone: Its target antigen remains unknown. Base quality data are lacking; no much larger clone is found one base away.

The CDR3 regions of human TCRbeta chains were analyzed by immunosequencing. In the source study's methods: Repertoire TCRs were checked for matches against a reference library of SARS-CoV-2-specific TCRs that had been generated using the MIRA antigen-specificity platform. Breadth meant the fraction of unique TCRs that were SARS-CoV-2-associated, whereas depth meant the fraction of total T cells that were SARS-CoV-2-associated. Each spike-specific TCR was assigned to its reactive spike region and to a CD4 or CD8 class using the MIRA data. Log10-transformed breadth and depth values were compared by one-way ANOVA with Sidak's multiple comparisons tests. TCRdb re-hosts the immuneACCESS table, in-frame sequences only. Its copies lack some clones; in the studies checked, an unresolved V gene accounts for under half of them, and the cause for the rest is not known. The V and J calls and clone size were taken over from that table, and D and trimming were inferred from the DNA. This sample has fewer than 180,000 clones in its table, and approximately 90% of those were observed once. Jointly, the top ten make up 3% to 3.5% of the sample.

The sequence derives from an adult who received the AZD1222 COVID-19 vaccine. The sample consisted of peripheral blood, taken 28 days after the second AZD1222 dose. The rearranged segments are TRBV6-1 and TRBJ1-5, and possibly TRBD1, on 6 matching bases. The CDR3 protein is CASSEYRDTDYQPQHF. The sequence in DNA is TGTGCCAGCAGTGAATATAGGGACACGGACTATCAGCCCCAGCATTTT.